A single sample is the source of the 14 T cell receptor beta chains below, sequenced in a study of blood T cell repertoires in COVID-19. Using immunoSEQ multiplex PCR, the repertoire was profiled, and TCRdb retains in-frame clones only, with some absent. Of around 100,000 clones in the sample, 84% were seen once. Sequenced sample: peripheral blood. All receptors derive from a man in his fifties or sixties with acute or convalescent COVID-19.

The genes are TRBV28 and TRBJ1-2; TRBD1 matches 9 bases. Germline lookup yields CDR1 MDHEN and CDR2 SYDVKM. This CDR3 contains 15 residues. V lost 2 bases and J lost 5; bases outside the gene matches: 6. This chain's CDR3 is CASSLPGQGSYGYTF. As DNA, the CDR3 is TGTGCCAGCAGTTTACCGGGACAGGGATCTTATGGCTACACCTTC.

The chain uses TRBV24-1 and TRBJ1-5; 7 bases fit TRBD1. Trimming cost V 2 bases and J 8 bases; bases outside gene matches: 14. From germline, CDR1 is KGHDR and CDR2 SFDVKD. The length of the CDR3 is 17 residues. CDR3 protein: CATSDSSWTGIIKPQHF. For the CDR3, the DNA is TGTGCCACCAGTGATTCATCCTGGACAGGAATCATCAAGCCCCAGCATTTT.

V gene TRBV28 combines with J gene TRBJ2-1; 9 nucleotides line up with TRBD2. Germline V lookup: CDR1 MDHEN, CDR2 SYDVKM. V trimming: 6 bases; J trimming: 0 bases; junction bases outside the gene matches: 9. The CDR3 covers 17 residues. CDR3 nucleotides: TGTGCCAGCAGCCCACCTCTTAGCGGGAGCTCCTACAATGAGCAGTTCTTC. Protein: CASSPPLSGSSYNEQFF.

V and J are TRBV27 and TRBJ2-3, with TRBD2 identical over 9 bases. This CDR3 contains 16 residues. The germline CDR1 and CDR2 sequences are MNHEY and SMNVEV (reference sequence). J gave up 4 bases and V 1 base, and 6 bases lay outside the gene matches. CDR3 DNA sequence: TGTGCCAGCAGTTTATGGGGCGGGAGGGGTTCAGATACGCAGTATTTT. This encodes CASSLWGGRGSDTQYF.

The rearrangement uses TRBV5-1 and TRBJ1-6; 8 bases are shared with TRBD1. This CDR3 contains 14 residues. Germline CDR1 is SGHRS and CDR2 is YFSETQ. With 1 base clipped from V and 10 bases from J, the junction kept 4 bases outside the gene matches. CDR3 residues: CASSLTGGRSPLHF. In DNA, the CDR3 is TGCGCCAGCAGCTTGACAGGGGGACGCTCACCCCTCCACTTT.

V is TRBV29-1 and J is TRBJ1-2; D remains unclear. Trimming pared 6 bases from V and 8 bases from J, leaving 13 bases between. Looked up from germline, CDR1 is SQVTM and CDR2 is ANQGSEA. This CDR3 region has 11 residues. CDR3 nucleotides: TGCAGCGTGTCCCGGCCGGGGGGCTACACCTTC. Amino acid sequence: CSVSRPGGYTF.

The V gene is TRBV9, the J gene TRBJ2-1; 8 bases are a match to TRBD2. From germline, CDR1 is SGDLS and CDR2 YYNGEE. CDR3 length: 14 amino acids. The trim removed 2 bases at V and 6 bases at J, leaving 4 bases unmatched. The CDR3 here is CASSVRTSSNEQFF. In DNA, the CDR3 is TGTGCCAGCAGCGTCAGGACTAGCTCCAATGAGCAGTTCTTC.

J is TRBJ2-1 and V is TRBV7-8, with 10 bases matching TRBD2. The CDR3 length is 17 residues. CDR1 is SGHVS and CDR2 is FQNEAQ in the germline V gene. Trimming removed 1 base from V and 12 bases from J; junction bases left unmatched: 15. The CDR3 region is CASSLESASGSPRAQFF. The CDR3 DNA is TGTGCCAGCAGCTTAGAGTCTGCTAGCGGGAGTCCTCGTGCGCAGTTCTTC.

The chain has TRBV7-6 and TRBJ1-1; a possible D gene is TRBD1 (6 bases). The CDR3 spans 16 residues. Germline V gives CDR1 SGHVS, CDR2 FNYEAQ. Trimming took off 5 bases at V and 3 bases at J, with 19 bases between the two ends. CDR3 DNA: TGTGCCAGCAGCCCCGCTGGCAGGGGATACGACACTGAAGCTTTCTTT. Encoded protein: CASSPAGRGYDTEAFF.

V usage is TRBV22-1 and J usage is TRBJ1-1; TRBD1 is the table's D call and was not checked against the DNA. TRBV22-1 is tagged as a pseudogene. This CDR3 comprises 15 residues. The CDR3 DNA follows: TGTCCTGGGAGCGTCCTAGGGGGTAGGGACACTGAAGCTTTCTTT. Its protein is CPGSVLGGRDTEAFF.

The V and J genes are TRBV19 and TRBJ2-2, with 7 positions matching TRBD2. V lost 5 bases and J lost 1; bases outside the gene matches: 13. The length of the CDR3 is 18 residues. Germline CDR1 and CDR2: LNHDA and SQIVND (reference sequence). CDR3 coding DNA: TGTGCCAGTAGTTGGTTCGGGGTTATAGCGGGGAACACCGGGGAGCTGTTTTTT. This gives the protein CASSWFGVIAGNTGELFF.

The V gene is TRBV7-8, the J gene TRBJ2-2; D call uncertain. V was trimmed by 6 bases and J by 3 bases, leaving 14 bases between them. Germline V gives CDR1 SGHVS, CDR2 FQNEAQ. The CDR3 totals 15 residues. The CDR3 coding sequence is TGTGCCAGCAGGCACTTCCGTATGGACACCGGGGAGCTGTTTTTT. This gives the protein CASRHFRMDTGELFF.

The CDR3 region is CASSQVGQLRRSGYTF. The CDR3 region has the DNA TGCGCCAGCAGCCAAGTTGGACAGCTGCGACGGTCCGGCTACACCTTC. This chain connects TRBV4-1 to TRBJ1-2; tentative D call: TRBD1 (6 bases). V was trimmed by 1 base and J by 8 bases, leaving 20 bases between them. This CDR3 is 16 amino acids long. Germline V gene data show CDR1 as MGHRA and CDR2 as YSYEKL.

The chain has TRBV5-4 and TRBJ2-2; 12 nucleotides match TRBD2. J gave up 7 bases and V 4 bases, and 8 bases lay outside the gene matches. Germline V gene lookup returns CDR1 SGHNT and CDR2 YYREEE (reference sequence). The CDR3 runs 16 residues. CDR3 in DNA: TGTGCCAGCAGCCGTAGACTAGCGGGAGAGGGCGGGGAGCTGTTTTTT. It is translated as CASSRRLAGEGGELFF.